This TCR beta chain was captured in a study of blood T cell repertoires in COVID-19. Study-level background: Acute and convalescent COVID-19 samples came from the United States, Italy and Spain. PBMCs, B-cell-depleted T cells, or T cells provided the cDNA or gDNA that made up the material.

The CDR3 is made up of 17 amino acids. CDR1 is MNHNS, CDR2 SASEGT, per germline. V was pared by 3 bases and J by 0 bases, with 12 bases between. Some clones are missing from TCRdb's copy, which holds only in-frame ones; the method was immunoSEQ multiplex PCR. The profile shows some 250,000 clones, 85% to 90% of them singletons. The receptor was isolated from a woman between 40 and 55 years old who had recovered from COVID-19. The rearrangement joins TRBV6-1 to TRBJ2-6; possibly TRBD1 for D (5 bases). The material sequenced was peripheral blood. The CDR3 is CASSEARVGSGANVLTF. The CDR3, as DNA: TGTGCCAGCAGTGAGGCCAGGGTAGGCTCTGGGGCCAACGTCCTGACTTTC.